This T cell receptor beta chain was documented in a study of T cells in Graves' hyperthyroidism and ophthalmopathy. Using RNA transcripts as the source, TCR beta CDR3 regions were amplified. The study used the HTBI primer set for a first-round RT-PCR of the TCR CDR3. TCRdb itself ran the multiplex PCR reads through MiXCR, one entry per CDR3 protein. Among approximately 590,000 distinct CDR3 sequences, 15% to 19% were seen once, and the ten largest hold approximately 7%. Sequencing used blood. The source of this sequence is a woman under 40 with Graves' hyperthyroidism.

The CDR3 nucleotides read TGCAGTGCTAGAGATCGGGTGGGGGGGAAGGGTGAAAAACTGTTTTTT. Its protein is CSARDRVGGKGEKLFF. This chain joins TRBV20-1 and TRBJ1-4, with D possibly being TRBD1 (5 bases). Germline lookup yields CDR1 DFQATT and CDR2 SNEGSKA (reference sequence). The CDR3 contains 16 residues. The V gene lost 0 bases and the J gene lost 7 bases, with 18 bases spanning the gap.